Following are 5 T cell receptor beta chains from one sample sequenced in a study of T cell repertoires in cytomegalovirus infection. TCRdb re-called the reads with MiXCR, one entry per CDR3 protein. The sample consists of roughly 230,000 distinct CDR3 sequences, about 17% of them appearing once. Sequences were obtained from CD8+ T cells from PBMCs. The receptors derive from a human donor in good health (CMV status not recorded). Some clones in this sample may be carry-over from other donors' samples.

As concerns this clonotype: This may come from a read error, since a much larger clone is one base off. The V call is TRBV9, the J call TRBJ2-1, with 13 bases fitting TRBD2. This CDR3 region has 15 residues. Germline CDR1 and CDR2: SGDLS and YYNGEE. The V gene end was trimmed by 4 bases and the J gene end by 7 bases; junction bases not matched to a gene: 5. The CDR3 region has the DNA TGTGCCAGCAGCCCCGGGACTAGCGGGAAAAATGAGCAGTTCTTC. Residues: CASSPGTSGKNEQFF.

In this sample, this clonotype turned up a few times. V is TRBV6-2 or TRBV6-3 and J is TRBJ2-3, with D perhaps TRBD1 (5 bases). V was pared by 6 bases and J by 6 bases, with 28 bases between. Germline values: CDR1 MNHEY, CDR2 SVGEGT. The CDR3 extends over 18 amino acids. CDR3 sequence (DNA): TGTGCCAGCAGAGGTGCACTACAGGATAGTGAGTCAACGGATACGCAGTATTTT. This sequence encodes CASRGALQDSESTDTQYF.

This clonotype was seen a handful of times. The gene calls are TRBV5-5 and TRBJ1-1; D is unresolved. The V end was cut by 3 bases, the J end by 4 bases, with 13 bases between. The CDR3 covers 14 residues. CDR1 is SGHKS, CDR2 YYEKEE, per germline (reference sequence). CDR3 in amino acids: CASSWVDRSTEAFF. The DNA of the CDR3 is TGTGCCAGCAGCTGGGTTGACCGAAGCACTGAAGCTTTCTTT.

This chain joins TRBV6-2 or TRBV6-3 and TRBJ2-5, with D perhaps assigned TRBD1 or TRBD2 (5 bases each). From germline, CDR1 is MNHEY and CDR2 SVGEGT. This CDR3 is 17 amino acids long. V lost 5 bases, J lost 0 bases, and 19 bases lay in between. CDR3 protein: CASSQNEPGPHQETQYF. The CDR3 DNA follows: TGTGCCAGCAGTCAGAATGAACCGGGGCCTCACCAAGAGACCCAGTACTTC.

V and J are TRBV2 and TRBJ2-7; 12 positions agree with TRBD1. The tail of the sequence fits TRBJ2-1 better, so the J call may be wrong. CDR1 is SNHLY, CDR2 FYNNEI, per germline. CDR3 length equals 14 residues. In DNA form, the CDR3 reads TGTGCCAGCACCGGGGACAGGGGGCTGTACGAGCAGTTCTTC. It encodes CASTGDRGLYEQFF.